A single T cell receptor beta chain is shown here with its context. Its antigen is undetermined. This CDR3 has 15 residues. Germline V lookup: CDR1 DFQATT, CDR2 SNEGSKA (reference sequence). V lost 2 bases to trimming and J lost 1 base; unmatched junction nucleotides: 3. The authors incorporated unique molecular identifiers into the TCR beta cDNA libraries. From around 1 to 10 million T cells, 400,000 to 500,000 cDNA molecules were obtained. TCRdb redid the calling of the PCR reads with MiXCR, one entry per CDR3 protein. In the table there are about 460,000 distinct CDR3 sequences, over 35% of which are singletons. This entry comes from a study of post-analysis software for immune sequencing data. Overall study: Progressive-relapsing, secondary progressive and relapsing-remitting multiple sclerosis were among the disease courses included. Overall study findings and caveats: Samples prepared in the same batch strongly co-clustered by F measure. Those with multiple sclerosis, the patient group, showed significantly lower normalized Chao1 diversity than controls. Patients showed TRBV5-6, TRBV5-1 and TRBV20-1 among several TRBV segments more frequent than in controls.

Sequences were obtained from blood. This receptor was identified in a girl under 18 with multiple sclerosis. The rearrangement joins TRBV20-1 to TRBJ2-3, with 10 bases lining up with TRBD2. DNA of the CDR3: TGCAGTGCTAGAACTAGCGGGGACCGCACAGATACGCAGTATTTT. This gives the protein CSARTSGDRTDTQYF.